What follows describes a single TCR beta chain. This record belongs to a study of tumor-infiltrating lymphocytes in oesophageal squamous cell carcinoma. TCRdb re-analysed the PCR reads in MiXCR, keeping a single row per CDR3 protein. Of around 18,000 distinct CDR3 sequences listed, about 45% were seen once; the top ten hold under 30%. Germline values: CDR1 SGHAT, CDR2 FQNNGV. The CDR3 spans 9 residues. V was shortened by 2 bases and J by 18 bases, with 5 bases between the two germline ends. Sequencing used esophageal tumor tissue. The chain joins TRBV11-2 to TRBJ2-6; D gene unclear. The origin of this receptor is a male donor with esophageal squamous cell carcinoma. DNA of the CDR3: TGTGCCAGCAGCTTAAAAAGGACTTTC. As protein: CASSLKRTF.